The sequence of this TCR beta chain was determined in a study of control samples from healthy donors and cancer patients (dated by TCRdb to about 2020). According to the germline V gene, CDR1 reads SNHLY and CDR2 reads FYNNEI. The CDR3 goes from the cysteine to the phenylalanine over 15 residues. CDR3 DNA is the only sequence kept; it has 45 bases, read in frame from the first base. V is cut by 4 bases and J by 0 bases, and the space between the germline ends is 7 bases. In the case of this clone: Its specific antigen is unknown. No base-level quality is on record; no much larger clone is a single base apart. This specimen includes other DNA sequences encoding the same CDR3.

The library was obtained by the immunoSEQ multiplex PCR assay. Sourced from immuneACCESS, this table was stored by TCRdb with only in-frame sequences that have V and J called. A share of the clones is absent; for the studies checked, an unresolved V gene accounts for under half, and the remainder has no known explanation. This sample is represented by 230,000 or so clones; just under 95% of them were singletons. The ten largest make up roughly 1.6% of the sample. The sequenced material came from blood. The V and J segments used are TRBV2 and TRBJ1-6; a confident D gene designation cannot be given. This clonotype originated in a middle-aged man in good health. The CDR3 reads CASSGESSYNSPLHF. The sequence in DNA is TGTGCCAGCAGTGGGGAGAGCTCCTATAATTCACCCCTCCACTTT.